These T cell receptor beta chains were read from a single sample in a study of preoperative IRX-2 immunotherapy in early breast cancer. The data were produced by immunoSEQ multiplex PCR, yet TCRdb's version contains in-frame clones alone and is incomplete. The repertoire has 20,000 to 30,000 clones, roughly 95% of them found once; the top ten carry around 15%. Material: tumor tissue, obtained after IRX-2 immunotherapy. These receptor sequences come from a human donor with breast cancer. The CDR3 runs from the conserved cysteine through the conserved F or W. Each record gives: V gene, D gene, clone size, J gene, CDR3 DNA, CDR3 protein. D genes are given only for firm matches. Only part of the rows carry a size: once, few, many, or a class if the clone is expanded.

TRBV29-1	TRBD1	.	TRBJ2-7	TGCAGCGCAGGGACAGGGGAGGGGGAGCAGTACTTC	CSAGTGEGEQYF
TRBV5-5	.	.	TRBJ2-5	TGTGCCAGCAGCTTACCGAGGTTGGAGGAGACCCAGTACTTC	CASSLPRLEETQYF
TRBV18	.	.	TRBJ2-7	TGTGCCAGCTCATCTCCAAGACGGTACGAGCAGTACTTC	CASSSPRRYEQYF
TRBV28	.	.	TRBJ2-5	TGTGCCAGCAGTTCCCACTCCGGGGAGACCCAGTACTTC	CASSSHSGETQYF
TRBV4-1	.	.	TRBJ2-7	TGCGCCAGCAGCCAAGATAGGACTGGCTCCTACGAGCAGTACTTC	CASSQDRTGSYEQYF
TRBV7-2	.	.	TRBJ1-4	TGTGCCAGCAGCACCCGGGCTTCCCCTAATGAAAAACTGTTTTTT	CASSTRASPNEKLFF
TRBV9	.	.	TRBJ2-7	TGTGCCAGCAGCGTAGGAATGGGAGCGCCCTACGAGCAGTACTTC	CASSVGMGAPYEQYF
TRBV9	.	.	TRBJ2-3	TGTGCCAGCAGCGTAGCTTTTACAGGAGGCACAGATACGCAGTATTTT	CASSVAFTGGTDTQYF
TRBV5-6	.	.	TRBJ1-2	TGTGCCAGCAGCTGGGACATACTCTATGGCTACACCTTC	CASSWDILYGYTF
TRBV11-3	.	.	TRBJ2-1	TGTGCCAGCAGCCCCCTGCTGGGGAGCGATGAGCAGTTCTTC	CASSPLLGSDEQFF
TRBV5-6	TRBD1	.	TRBJ1-5	TGTGCCAGCAGCCCTTTTAAGGGGGCAAGGGATCAGCCCCAGCATTTT	CASSPFKGARDQPQHF
TRBV7-2	.	.	TRBJ1-2	TGTGCCAGCAGCTTAGATTATAATGGCTACACCTTC	CASSLDYNGYTF
TRBV18	.	.	TRBJ2-3	TGTGCCAGCTCACCTTCCCACACAGATACGCAGTATTTT	CASSPSHTDTQYF
TRBV7-2	TRBD2	.	TRBJ2-1	TGTGCCAGCAGCTTAGCGCATCCTAGCGGGGCCAACAATGAGCAGTTCTTC	CASSLAHPSGANNEQFF
TRBV14	.	.	TRBJ2-3	TGTGCCAGCAGCCAAGACCGCGAAGGGGCCCCCACAGATACGCAGTATTTT	CASSQDREGAPTDTQYF
TRBV19	.	.	TRBJ1-6	TGTGCCAGTAGTCCCCGTCCGGACATCAATTCACCCCTCCACTTT	CASSPRPDINSPLHF
TRBV10-3	.	.	TRBJ2-7	TGTGCCATCAGTGATCTTCGGGGTAGCGGCTCAACCTCCTACGAGCAGTACTTC	CAISDLRGSGSTSYEQYF
TRBV4-3	.	.	TRBJ2-1	TGCGCCAGCAGCCAAGATCTGAGGGGGTTTGTTAAGGAGCAGTTCTTC	CASSQDLRGFVKEQFF
TRBV27	.	.	TRBJ1-1	TGTGCCAGCAGTGGGGACACAAACACTGAAGCTTTCTTT	CASSGDTNTEAFF
TRBV29-1	.	.	TRBJ2-7	TGCAGCGTGACCGAAGGCCCCGAGCAGTACTTC	CSVTEGPEQYF
TRBV7-2	TRBD2	once	TRBJ2-7	TGTGCCAGCAGCATTAGGGGACTAGAGACGGCCGAGCAGTACTTC	CASSIRGLETAEQYF
TRBV6-5	TRBD1	.	TRBJ2-7	TGTGCCAGCAGTTACCTCGGGACAGGTTCCTACGAGCAGTACTTC	CASSYLGTGSYEQYF
TRBV28	TRBD1	.	TRBJ1-5	TGTGCCAGCAGTTTATGGGGACAGGGGGGGAATCAGCCCCAGCATTTT	CASSLWGQGGNQPQHF
TRBV5-1	TRBD2	.	TRBJ2-1	TGCGCCAGCAGTGTTAGCGGGGGGGTCCATGAGCAGTTCTTC	CASSVSGGVHEQFF
TRBV5-6	TRBD1	.	TRBJ1-5	TGTGCCAGCAGCATCGACAGGGGGAAAGTCCAGCATTTT	CASSIDRGKVQHF
TRBV7-8	.	.	TRBJ2-7	TGTGCCAGCAGCTTAGGGGGGTTCTCCTACGAGCAGTACTTC	CASSLGGFSYEQYF
TRBV19	TRBD1	.	TRBJ2-7	TGTGCCAGTATCTCGACCGGGACAGGGGGCTCCTACGAGCAGTACTTC	CASISTGTGGSYEQYF
TRBV23-1	TRBD2	.	TRBJ2-5	TGCGCCAGCAGTCGGGGACTAGCGGAACAAGAGACCCAGTACTTC	CASSRGLAEQETQYF
TRBV6-6	.	.	TRBJ2-3	TGTGCCAGCTCCCCTTTGACTAGCACAGATACGCAGTATTTT	CASSPLTSTDTQYF
TRBV7-8	.	.	TRBJ2-3	TGTGCCAGCAGCTTAGGCCGAAAAACGGCAGATACGCAGTATTTT	CASSLGRKTADTQYF
TRBV7-3	.	once	TRBJ2-1	TGTGCCAGCAGCTTAACGTTGCGGGGTTACAATGAGCAGTTCTTC	CASSLTLRGYNEQFF
TRBV28	.	.	TRBJ2-3	TGTGCCAGCACCCAAAGCACAGATACGCAGTATTTT	CASTQSTDTQYF
TRBV27	TRBD1	.	TRBJ2-6	TGTGCCAGCAGTTTGGGGATTGACAGGGTTCCTTCTGGGGCCAACGTCCTGACTTTC	CASSLGIDRVPSGANVLTF
TRBV7-9	.	.	TRBJ2-7	TGTGCCAGCAGTCGGGATCGGGGGCCCTACGAGCAGTACTTC	CASSRDRGPYEQYF
TRBV9	.	.	TRBJ1-1	TGTGCCAGCAGCGTTGACAGTATGAACACTGAAGCTTTCTTT	CASSVDSMNTEAFF
TRBV7-8	.	once	TRBJ2-7	TGTGCCAGCAGCTTAGTTTACGAGCAGTACTTC	CASSLVYEQYF
TRBV7-7	.	.	TRBJ2-3	TGTGCTAGCAGCGTTGACTGGCGCACAACAGATACGCAGTATTTT	CASSVDWRTTDTQYF
TRBV25-1	.	.	TRBJ1-2	TGTGCCAGCAGCCCAATAACTCAACCTAGGGGATCTAACTATGGCTACACCTTC	CASSPITQPRGSNYGYTF
TRBV25-1	.	.	TRBJ1-5	TGTGCCAGCACTTTGAAGGTCTCCCATAGCAATCAGCCCCAGCATTTT	CASTLKVSHSNQPQHF
TRBV7-9	.	once	TRBJ2-7	TGTGCCAGCAGCTCCTGGGACACGAGAGTATACGAGCAGTACTTC	CASSSWDTRVYEQYF
TRBV2	TRBD1	.	TRBJ2-3	TGTGCCAGCAGTGAAGTCAGGGGCAGGGGGCACATACCCTCCACAGATACGCAGTATTTT	CASSEVRGRGHIPSTDTQYF
TRBV15	TRBD1	once	TRBJ2-2	TGTGCCGCCTCGACAGGGGCTGGCACCGGGGAGCTGTTTTTT	CAASTGAGTGELFF
TRBV6-6	.	.	TRBJ2-6	TGTGCCAGCAGTTACTCCGTCTCTGGGGCCAACGTCCTGACTTTC	CASSYSVSGANVLTF
TRBV9	.	.	TRBJ2-7	TGTGCCAGCAGCTCCTACAGGGCCTCCTACGAGCAGTACTTC	CASSSYRASYEQYF
TRBV10-3	.	.	TRBJ2-6	TGTGCCATCAGTGAGTTCTGGGGGGGCCGACAGCCTAACTCTGGGGCCAACGTCCTGACTTTC	CAISEFWGGRQPNSGANVLTF
TRBV5-4	TRBD1	.	TRBJ2-4	TGTGCCAGCAGCTCCTCCCGGGACAGGGACGTAAACATTCAGTACTTC	CASSSSRDRDVNIQYF
TRBV7-3	TRBD2	.	TRBJ2-2	TGTGCCAGCCGGCTAGCGGACACCGGGGAGCTGTTTTTT	CASRLADTGELFF
TRBV7-9	.	.	TRBJ1-1	TGTGCCAGCAGCCTGGACGTGGGGAATGAAGCTTTCTTT	CASSLDVGNEAFF